The T cell receptor beta chain under discussion was sequenced for a study of shared clonotypes between healthy human individuals. The germline CDR1 and CDR2 sequences are MNHEY and SMNVEV (reference sequence). With 6 bases removed from V and 1 base from J, the gap between germline ends came to 8 bases. The length of the CDR3 is 13 residues. Within Nashville, Tennessee resided all donors, each a Caucasian adult. TCRdb keeps only in-frame clones here, not all; method: immunoSEQ multiplex PCR. The sample includes hundreds of thousands of clones, roughly three quarters of them seen just once. The receptor's source is a middle-aged woman in good health. Some clones in this sample may be carry-over from other donors' samples. Sequenced sample: PBMCs. The chain is built from TRBV27 and TRBJ2-3; no clear D. DNA of the CDR3: TGTGCCAGCAGGTCTGGCGGCACAGATACGCAGTATTTT. This sequence encodes CASRSGGTDTQYF.